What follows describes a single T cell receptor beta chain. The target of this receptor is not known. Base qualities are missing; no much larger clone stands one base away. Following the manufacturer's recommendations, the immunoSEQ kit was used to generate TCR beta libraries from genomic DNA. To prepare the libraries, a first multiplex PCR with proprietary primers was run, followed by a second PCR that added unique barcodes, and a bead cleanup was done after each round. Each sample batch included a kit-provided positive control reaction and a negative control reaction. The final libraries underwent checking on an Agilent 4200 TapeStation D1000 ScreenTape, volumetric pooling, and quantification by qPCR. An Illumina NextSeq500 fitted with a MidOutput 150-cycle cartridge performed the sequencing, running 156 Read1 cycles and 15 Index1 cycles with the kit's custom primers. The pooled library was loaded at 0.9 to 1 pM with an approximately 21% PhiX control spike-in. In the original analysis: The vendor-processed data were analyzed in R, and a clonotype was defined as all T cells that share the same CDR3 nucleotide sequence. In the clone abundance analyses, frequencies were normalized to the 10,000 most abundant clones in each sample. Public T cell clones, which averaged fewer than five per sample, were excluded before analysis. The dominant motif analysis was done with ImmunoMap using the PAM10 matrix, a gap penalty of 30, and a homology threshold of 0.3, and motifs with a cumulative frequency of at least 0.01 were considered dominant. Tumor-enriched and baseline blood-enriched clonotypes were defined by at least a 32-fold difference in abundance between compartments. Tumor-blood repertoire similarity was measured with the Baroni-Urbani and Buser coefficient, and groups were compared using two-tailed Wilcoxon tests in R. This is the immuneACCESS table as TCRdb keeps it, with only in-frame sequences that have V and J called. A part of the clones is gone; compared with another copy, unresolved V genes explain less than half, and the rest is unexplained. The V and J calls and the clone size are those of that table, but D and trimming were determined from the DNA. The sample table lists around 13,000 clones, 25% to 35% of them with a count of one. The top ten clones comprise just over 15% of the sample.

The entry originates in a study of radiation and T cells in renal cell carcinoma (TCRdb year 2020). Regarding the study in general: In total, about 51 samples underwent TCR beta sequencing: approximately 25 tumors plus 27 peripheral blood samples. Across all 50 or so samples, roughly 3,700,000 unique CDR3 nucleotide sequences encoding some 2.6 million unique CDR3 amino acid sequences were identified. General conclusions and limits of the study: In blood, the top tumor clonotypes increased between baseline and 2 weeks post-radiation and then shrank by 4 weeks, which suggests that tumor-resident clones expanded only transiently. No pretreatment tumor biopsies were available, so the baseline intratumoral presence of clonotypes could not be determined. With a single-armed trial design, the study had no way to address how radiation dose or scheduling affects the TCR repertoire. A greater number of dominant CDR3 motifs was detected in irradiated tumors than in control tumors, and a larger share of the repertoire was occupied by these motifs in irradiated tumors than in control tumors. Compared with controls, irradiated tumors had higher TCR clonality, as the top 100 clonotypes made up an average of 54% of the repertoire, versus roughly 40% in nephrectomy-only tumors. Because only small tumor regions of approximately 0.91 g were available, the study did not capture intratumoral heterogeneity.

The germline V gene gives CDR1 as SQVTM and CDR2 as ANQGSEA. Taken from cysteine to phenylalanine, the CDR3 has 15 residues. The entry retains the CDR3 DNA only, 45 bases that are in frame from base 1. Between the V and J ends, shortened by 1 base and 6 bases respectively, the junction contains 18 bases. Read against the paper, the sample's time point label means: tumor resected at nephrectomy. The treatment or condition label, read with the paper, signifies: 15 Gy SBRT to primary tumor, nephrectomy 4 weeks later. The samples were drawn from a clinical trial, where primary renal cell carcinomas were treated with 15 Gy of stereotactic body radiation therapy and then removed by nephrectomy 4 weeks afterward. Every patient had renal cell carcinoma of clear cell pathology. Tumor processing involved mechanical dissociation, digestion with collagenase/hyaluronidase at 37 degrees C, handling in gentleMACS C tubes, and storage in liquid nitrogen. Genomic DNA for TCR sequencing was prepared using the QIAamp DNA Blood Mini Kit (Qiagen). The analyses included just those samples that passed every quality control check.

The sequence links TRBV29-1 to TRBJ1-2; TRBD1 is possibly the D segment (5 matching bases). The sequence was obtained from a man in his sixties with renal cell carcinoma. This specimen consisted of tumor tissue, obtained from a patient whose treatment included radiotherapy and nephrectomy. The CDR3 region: CSVEAMGGLGDGYTF. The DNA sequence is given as TGCAGCGTTGAAGCTATGGGGGGACTGGGCGATGGCTACACCTTC.